The entry that follows covers one T cell receptor beta chain sequence. This record belongs to a study of blood T cell repertoires in COVID-19. Study-wide context: Specimens from acute and convalescent COVID-19 originated in the United States, Italy and Spain. PBMCs, B-cell-depleted T cells, or T cells provided the cDNA or gDNA that made up the material.

Original processing notes: Estimated nucleated cell counts came from reference gene primer amplification. Measured with immunoSEQ multiplex PCR; TCRdb has only the in-frame clones, and not every one. V and J calls plus clone size are reproduced from that table; the DNA served to infer D and trimming. The sample holds roughly 45,000 clones, around 90% seen once. This CDR3 contains 14 residues. Germline lookup yields CDR1 MGHDK and CDR2 SYGVNS. V lost 3 bases, J lost 5 bases, and 2 bases stayed unmatched. This TCR derives from a human donor in a cohort sampled during active COVID-19. The sequenced sample consisted of peripheral blood. The chain employs TRBV25-1 and TRBJ2-7; 12 positions match TRBD1. As DNA, the CDR3 is TGTGCCAGCAGTGAGGGACAGGGGGCCCACGAGCAGTACTTC. This translates into CASSEGQGAHEQYF.